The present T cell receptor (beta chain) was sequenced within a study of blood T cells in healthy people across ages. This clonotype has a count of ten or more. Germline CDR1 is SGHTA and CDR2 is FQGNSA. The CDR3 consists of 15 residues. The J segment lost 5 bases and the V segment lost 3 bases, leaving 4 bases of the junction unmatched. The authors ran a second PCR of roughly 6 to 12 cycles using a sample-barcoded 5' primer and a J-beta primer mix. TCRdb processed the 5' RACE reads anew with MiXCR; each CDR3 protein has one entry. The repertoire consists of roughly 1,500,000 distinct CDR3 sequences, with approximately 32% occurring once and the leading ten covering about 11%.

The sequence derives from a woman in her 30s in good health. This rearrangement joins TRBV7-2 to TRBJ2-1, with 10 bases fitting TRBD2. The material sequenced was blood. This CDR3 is CASSLDLAGDNEQFF. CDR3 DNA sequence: TGTGCCAGCAGCTTGGACCTAGCGGGGGACAATGAGCAGTTCTTC.